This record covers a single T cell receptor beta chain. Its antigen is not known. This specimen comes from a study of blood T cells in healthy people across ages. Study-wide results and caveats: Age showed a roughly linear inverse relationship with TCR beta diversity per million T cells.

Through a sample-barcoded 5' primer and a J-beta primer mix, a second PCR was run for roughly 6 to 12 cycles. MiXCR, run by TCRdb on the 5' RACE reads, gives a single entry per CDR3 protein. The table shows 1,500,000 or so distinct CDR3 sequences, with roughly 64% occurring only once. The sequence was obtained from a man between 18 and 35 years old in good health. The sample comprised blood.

CDR3 region: CASTGTGKGWHGYTF. DNA of the CDR3: TGTGCCAGCACCGGGACAGGGAAGGGATGGCATGGCTACACCTTC. J is TRBJ1-2 and V is TRBV6-2 or TRBV6-3, with TRBD1 identical over 9 bases. Germline CDR1 and CDR2: MNHEY and SVGEGT. V gave up 7 bases and J gave up 6 bases; unmatched junction bases: 12. The CDR3 sequence is 15 residues long.